The 27 T cell receptor beta chains given below trace back to one sample, sequenced in a study of siplizumab effects on memory and regulatory T cells. Profiled with immunoSEQ multiplex PCR; TCRdb holds only in-frame clones, not every one. The data hold about 100,000 clones, with around 92% observed a single time. The specimen was CD4+ T cells sorted from blood. The receptors originated from a human donor in good health.

This clone was observed a single time. The chain uses TRBV14 and TRBJ1-6, with 8 bases lining up with TRBD1. The CDR3 runs to 16 residues. Trimming at V came to 0 bases and at J to 7 bases, leaving 5 bases not matched to a gene. Germline lookup yields CDR1 SGHDN and CDR2 FVKESK. This CDR3 reads CASSQDRQGYNSPLHF. In nucleotides, the CDR3 is TGTGCCAGCAGCCAAGACCGACAGGGGTACAATTCACCCCTCCACTTT.

The rearrangement uses TRBV27 and TRBJ2-7, with TRBD1 matching 9 bases. V shed 8 bases, J shed 4 bases, and the junction held 12 bases outside the gene matches. CDR3 length equals 15 residues. Looked up from germline, CDR1 is MNHEY and CDR2 is SMNVEV (reference sequence). The CDR3 reads CASHITGGSGYEQYF. As DNA, the CDR3 is TGTGCCAGCCATATTACAGGGGGCTCGGGTTACGAGCAGTACTTC.

The genes are TRBV12-5 and TRBJ2-3; D is undetermined. V was pared by 6 bases and J by 6 bases, with 10 bases between. Germline V gene lookup returns CDR1 LGHNT and CDR2 FRNRAP. This CDR3 contains 12 residues. The DNA for the CDR3 is TGTGCTAGTGGCTCCTTGGGCGATACGCAGTATTTT. This translates into CASGSLGDTQYF.

The genes are TRBV6-5 and TRBJ2-5; no clear D. There are 11 residues in the CDR3. Deletions cut 3 bases from V and 2 bases from J, with 1 base between. Germline V gene lookup returns CDR1 MNHEY and CDR2 SVGAGI. The CDR3 DNA reads TGTGCCAGCAGTTATCAAGAGACCCAGTACTTC. Its translation is CASSYQETQYF.

V usage is TRBV19 and J usage is TRBJ1-2; TRBD1 aligns across 8 bases. Trimming at V came to 5 bases and at J to 3 bases, leaving 8 bases not matched to a gene. Germline V lookup: CDR1 LNHDA, CDR2 SQIVND (reference sequence). The length of the CDR3 is 15 residues. The CDR3 loop is CASSSSGGRYYGYTF. The CDR3, as DNA: TGTGCCAGTAGTTCCTCAGGGGGCCGTTACTATGGCTACACCTTC.

This chain connects TRBV15 to TRBJ2-2; 8 bases map to TRBD2. Germline-derived CDR1 and CDR2 are LNHNV and YYDKDF (reference sequence). The CDR3 is 15 residues long. The V gene end was trimmed by 1 base and the J gene end by 7 bases; junction bases not matched to a gene: 5. For the CDR3, the DNA is TGTGCCACCAGCAGAGGCGGGGGGCAGAACGGGGAGCTGTTTTTT. Amino acids: CATSRGGGQNGELFF.

The V call is TRBV11-3, the J call TRBJ2-3; D possibly uses TRBD1 or TRBD2 (6 bases each). The CDR3 consists of 13 residues. CDR1 and CDR2 (germline): SGHNT, YENEEA. V was shortened by 5 bases and J by 4 bases, with 10 bases between the two germline ends. The CDR3 region is CASSARGADTQYF. In nucleotides, the CDR3 is TGTGCCAGCAGCGCGAGGGGGGCAGATACGCAGTATTTT.

V and J are TRBV18 and TRBJ2-2, with D possibly being TRBD2 (5 bases). There are 14 residues in the CDR3. The germline V gene encodes CDR1 KGHSH and CDR2 LQKENI. V was shortened by 5 bases and J by 8 bases, with 15 bases between the two germline ends. CDR3 residues: CASSSATGNGELFF. In DNA form, the CDR3 reads TGTGCCAGCTCATCGGCTACCGGGAATGGGGAGCTGTTTTTT.

The J gene is TRBJ2-6, the V gene TRBV2; D remains unclear. The V gene's germline CDR1 is SNHLY and CDR2 FYNNEI. The CDR3 consists of 15 residues. The germline V and J ends were trimmed by 3 bases and 2 bases, with 8 bases remaining between them. The CDR3 nucleotides read TGTGCCAGCAGTGACGGTGTGGCTGGGGCCAACGTCCTGACTTTC. Its protein product is CASSDGVAGANVLTF.

V gene TRBV7-2 combines with J gene TRBJ2-5; 9 bases map to TRBD1. CDR1 and CDR2 (germline): SGHTA, FQGNSA. Unmatched junction bases numbered 10, after V lost 5 bases and J lost 3 bases. CDR3 size: 16 residues. CDR3 sequence (DNA): TGTGCCAGCAGCGCCCCCCGGACAGGGGAAGAAGAGACCCAGTACTTC. Protein: CASSAPRTGEEETQYF.

The chain recombines TRBV5-1 with TRBJ1-4; no reliable D call. Trimming pared 5 bases from V and 0 bases from J, leaving 8 bases between. The germline V gene encodes CDR1 SGHRS and CDR2 YFSETQ. The CDR3 consists of 14 residues. The CDR3 spells CASRLDATNEKLFF. CDR3 bases: TGCGCCAGCAGACTGGATGCAACTAATGAAAAACTGTTTTTT.

The gene calls are TRBV5-1 and TRBJ2-1; TRBD2 agrees at 12 bases. This CDR3 is built from 15 residues. V gave up 1 base and J gave up 4 bases; unmatched junction bases: 0. Germline V gene sequence: CDR1 SGHRS, CDR2 YFSETQ. This CDR3 is CASSLTSGGYNEQFF. CDR3 nucleotides: TGCGCCAGCAGCTTGACTAGCGGGGGGTACAATGAGCAGTTCTTC.

This clone has a single count. V gene TRBV5-1 combines with J gene TRBJ2-1, with TRBD2 identical over 12 bases. Unmatched junction bases numbered 1, after V lost 4 bases and J lost 2 bases. The germline V gene has CDR1 SGHRS and CDR2 YFSETQ. The CDR3 is made up of 15 amino acids. CDR3 nucleotide sequence: TGCGCCAGCAGCACTAGCGGGGGGACCTACAATGAGCAGTTCTTC. It is translated as CASSTSGGTYNEQFF.

The rearrangement links TRBV5-6 to TRBJ2-7; 7 bases line up with TRBD2. The CDR3 length is 14 residues. The V and J ends lost 4 bases and 3 bases, in that order; junction bases with no gene match: 7. From germline, CDR1 is SGHDT and CDR2 YYEEEE. This chain's CDR3 is CASSPWLAVYEQYF. The CDR3 DNA reads as TGTGCCAGCAGCCCTTGGCTAGCGGTCTACGAGCAGTACTTC.

The V gene is TRBV5-4, the J gene TRBJ2-3; TRBD2 aligns across 10 bases. With 6 bases clipped from V and 4 bases from J, the junction kept 8 bases outside the gene matches. The V gene's germline CDR1 is SGHNT and CDR2 YYREEE (reference sequence). The CDR3 has 15 amino acids. The chain's CDR3 is CASTDPLAGADTQYF. The DNA of the CDR3 is TGTGCCAGCACCGACCCGCTAGCGGGGGCAGATACGCAGTATTTT.

The V and J genes are TRBV6-5 and TRBJ1-1, with unresolved D. Germline lookup yields CDR1 MNHEY and CDR2 SVGAGI. The CDR3 sequence is 13 residues long. V was clipped by 2 bases and J by 5 bases, with 9 bases between them. The CDR3 protein is CASSYRGWTEAFF. DNA for the CDR3: TGTGCCAGCAGTTACCGGGGATGGACTGAAGCTTTCTTT.

The chain couples TRBV14 to TRBJ2-3; D is ambiguous. The CDR3 runs 14 residues. V was clipped by 2 bases and J by 4 bases, with 10 bases between them. Per the germline V gene, CDR1 is SGHDN and CDR2 is FVKESK. CDR3 region: CASSQIGRADTQYF. The DNA for the CDR3 is TGTGCCAGCAGCCAAATAGGCCGCGCAGATACGCAGTATTTT.

The CDR3 loop is CASSQATMNTEAFF. For the CDR3, the DNA is TGTGCCAGCAGCCAAGCAACGATGAACACTGAAGCTTTCTTT. The gene calls are TRBV14 and TRBJ1-1; no clear D. V lost 1 base and J lost 0, with 6 bases in between. This CDR3 has 14 residues. CDR1 SGHDN and CDR2 FVKESK come from the germline V gene.

The rearrangement joins TRBV6-6 to TRBJ1-1; no clear D. Germline V gives CDR1 MNHNY, CDR2 SVGAGI (reference sequence). The CDR3 is 14 amino acids. Trimming took 4 bases from V and 3 from J, leaving 12 bases between them. The CDR3 loop is CASSSYGVDTEAFF. The CDR3 DNA follows: TGTGCCAGCAGTTCGTACGGGGTGGACACTGAAGCTTTCTTT.

In DNA form, the CDR3 reads TGCGCCAGCAGCTATCTAGCGGGGGGGCCCAATGAGCAGTTCTTC. It translates to CASSYLAGGPNEQFF. The V and J genes are TRBV5-1 and TRBJ2-1, with 12 bases identical to TRBD2. Germline V gene sequence: CDR1 SGHRS, CDR2 YFSETQ. The CDR3 runs to 15 residues. After removal of 3 bases from V and 6 bases from J, the junction contained 4 bases not matched to a gene.

This chain joins TRBV18 and TRBJ2-5; 7 nucleotides align to TRBD2. The germline V gene has CDR1 KGHSH and CDR2 LQKENI. The CDR3 is 15 residues long. The J segment lost 0 bases and the V segment lost 0 bases, leaving 1 base of the junction unmatched. The CDR3 protein is CASSPPAGNQETQYF. CDR3 bases: TGTGCCAGCTCACCACCAGCGGGGAACCAAGAGACCCAGTACTTC.

This chain connects TRBV4-1 to TRBJ2-1, with TRBD2 identical over 9 bases. The length of the CDR3 is 14 residues. V dropped 5 bases and J dropped 9; count of bases not matched to a gene: 8. Germline CDR1 is MGHRA and CDR2 is YSYEKL. This chain's CDR3 is CASSARGGAVEQFF. CDR3 bases: TGCGCCAGCAGCGCACGCGGGGGGGCGGTTGAGCAGTTCTTC.

This clone was found once. This chain uses TRBV7-7 with TRBJ2-3; TRBD2 matches at 8 bases. The CDR3 extends over 11 amino acids. The V segment lost 4 bases and the J segment 14 bases; nucleotides outside the gene matches: 5. Germline values: CDR1 SSHAT, CDR2 FNYEAQ (reference sequence). CDR3 loop: CASSSLAGRYF. In DNA, the CDR3 is TGTGCCAGCAGCTCTCTAGCGGGTCGGTATTTT.

The chain is built from TRBV6-1 and TRBJ2-2, with D unresolved. The CDR3 is made up of 19 amino acids. CDR1 and CDR2 from the germline V gene are MNHNS and SASEGT. Trimming left V 2 bases short and J 6 bases short, with 25 bases between. The CDR3 sequence: CASSELGPGLRSVAGELFF. The CDR3 region has the DNA TGTGCCAGCAGTGAACTTGGCCCCGGTTTGAGGAGCGTAGCCGGGGAGCTGTTTTTT.

J is TRBJ2-7 and V is TRBV10-3; 7 positions agree with TRBD1. The CDR3 is 11 amino acids. Per the germline V gene, CDR1 is ENHRY and CDR2 is SYGVKD. The J segment lost 4 bases and the V segment lost 10 bases, leaving 4 bases of the junction unmatched. The CDR3 protein is CATTGAYEQYF. The CDR3 nucleotides read TGTGCCACAACAGGGGCATACGAGCAGTACTTC.

V gene TRBV7-7 combines with J gene TRBJ2-3; 7 bases are shared with TRBD2. The CDR3 consists of 15 residues. Germline CDR1 reads SSHAT; CDR2 reads FNYEAQ (reference sequence). V lost 1 base, J lost 3 bases, and 4 bases stayed unmatched. For the CDR3, the DNA is TGTGCCAGCAGCTTAGGTGCGGGGGAGACAGATACGCAGTATTTT. Residues: CASSLGAGETDTQYF.

The sample holds one count of this clone. CDR3: CASSDPSPQNTGELFF. CDR3 nucleotide sequence: TGCGCCAGCAGTGACCCTAGTCCCCAAAACACCGGGGAGCTGTTTTTT. The V and J genes are TRBV10-2 and TRBJ2-2, with D unclear. This CDR3 has 16 amino acids. Trimming left V 3 bases short and J 2 bases short, with 13 bases between. Germline V gives CDR1 WSHSY, CDR2 SAAADI.